Following are 6 T cell receptor beta chains from one sample sequenced in a study of T cells in Graves' hyperthyroidism and ophthalmopathy. RNA transcripts were the template for amplifying TCR beta CDR3 regions. RT-PCR in the first round (using the HTBI primer set) targeted the TCR CDR3. TCRdb called the multiplex PCR reads again in MiXCR, with one record for every CDR3 protein. The sample consists of fewer than 850,000 distinct CDR3 sequences, roughly 17% of them appearing once. The sequencing sample was made of blood. The receptors were sampled from a man aged 50 or older with Graves' hyperthyroidism.

As concerns this clonotype: A much bigger clone sits one base away, suggesting this may be a read error. The chain uses TRBV28 and TRBJ2-1; either TRBD1 or TRBD2 may fit D (5 bases each). The CDR3 is made up of 12 amino acids. Germline V lookup: CDR1 MDHEN, CDR2 SYDVKM. The V gene lost 3 bases and the J gene lost 9 bases, with 9 bases spanning the gap. Written as DNA, the CDR3 is TGTGCCAGCAGTTTTCGGGGCCCTGAGCAGTTCTTC. It codes for CASSFRGPEQFF. The whole variable domain, remainder taken from reference TRBV28 and TRBJ2-1, is DVKVTQSSRYLVKRTGEKVFLECVQDMDHENMFWYRQDPGLGLRLIYFSYDVKMKEKGDIPEGYSVSREKKERFSLILESASTNQTSMYLCASSFRGPEQFFGPGTRLTVL.

This clonotype was counted only a few times. The chain recombines TRBV10-3 with TRBJ2-5; D unclear. Germline V gene sequence: CDR1 ENHRY, CDR2 SYGVKD. The CDR3 is made up of 13 amino acids. Trimming cost V 6 bases and J 1 base, with 9 bases left between them. The CDR3 DNA follows: TGTGCCATCAGGAACGACCCCCAAGAGACCCAGTACTTC. It yields the protein CAIRNDPQETQYF.

This CDR3 reads CSARDLGSTSGHQAYEQYF. CDR3 DNA sequence: TGCAGTGCTAGAGATCTAGGGTCGACTAGCGGGCATCAAGCCTACGAGCAGTACTTC. The chain recombines TRBV20-1 with TRBJ2-7, with 10 bases lining up with TRBD2. The CDR3 extends over 19 amino acids. Per germline, CDR1 DFQATT and CDR2 SNEGSKA (reference sequence). The J segment lost 2 bases and the V segment lost 0 bases, leaving 16 bases of the junction unmatched.

This clonotype was observed many times. The gene calls are TRBV13 and TRBJ2-6, with 7 bases that match TRBD1. The CDR3 spans 16 residues. Looked up from germline, CDR1 is PRHDT and CDR2 is FYEKMQ (reference sequence). Unmatched junction bases numbered 1, after V lost 1 base and J lost 1 base. The CDR3 region has the DNA TGTGCCAGCAGCTTAGTACAGGGGTCTGGGGCCAACGTCCTGACTTTC. This sequence encodes CASSLVQGSGANVLTF.

The chain is built from TRBV7-9 and TRBJ1-1; no clear D. Germline CDR1 is SEHNR and CDR2 is FQNEAQ (reference sequence). The CDR3 sequence is 14 residues long. With 5 bases removed from V and 1 base from J, the gap between germline ends came to 11 bases. The CDR3 spells CASSPGRKNTEAFF. In DNA form, the CDR3 reads TGTGCCAGCAGCCCCGGACGGAAGAACACTGAAGCTTTCTTT.

With regard to this clonotype: Given a much more abundant clone one base away, this may be a read error. This chain joins TRBV28 and TRBJ1-2; TRBD1 matches at 9 bases. The germline V gene has CDR1 MDHEN and CDR2 SYDVKM. The V segment lost 9 bases and the J segment 3 bases; nucleotides outside the gene matches: 11. This CDR3 has 15 residues. In DNA form, the CDR3 reads TGTGCCAGTGGGGGCCGGGACAGGGTGCACTATGGCTACACCTTC. It specifies CASGGRDRVHYGYTF.